Described below is a single T cell receptor beta chain sequence and its context. Its antigen remains unknown. Distinct nucleotide sequences in the sample also encode this CDR3. These data originate in a study of OX40 agonist ivuxolimab in advanced cancers. Study-level information: The dose-escalation cohort was over 65% male, with a mean age of about 56 years, ranging roughly 20 to 80.

Libraries were prepared by immunoSEQ multiplex PCR; TCRdb keeps only in-frame clonotypes and omits some of them. The sample contains around 89,000 clones, approximately 91% of which appear only once. Study-wide findings and caveats: It was also the case that some nonresponders had low normalized T-cell clonal expansion. The work left the antigen specificity of expanded peripheral T cells undetermined.

The sequenced sample was CD4+ or CD8+ T cells sorted from blood, obtained in a trial of the OX40 agonist ivuxolimab. This clonotype was sampled from an adult with an advanced solid tumor such as melanoma, head and neck, liver or kidney cancer.

The CDR3 reads CASSIQGAANEKLFF. CDR3 DNA: TGTGCCAGTAGTATACAGGGGGCAGCTAATGAAAAACTGTTTTTT. V is TRBV19 and J is TRBJ1-4, with TRBD1 identical over 8 bases. The J segment lost 3 bases and the V segment lost 2 bases, leaving 2 bases of the junction unmatched. CDR1 is LNHDA and CDR2 is SQIVND in the germline V gene (reference sequence). The CDR3 consists of 15 residues. Full variable domain (outside the CDR3, taken from reference TRBV19 and TRBJ1-4): DGGITQSPKYLFRKEGQNVTLSCEQNLNHDAMYWYRQDPGQGLRLIYYSQIVNDFQKGDIAEGYSVSREKKESFPLTVTSAQKNPTAFYLCASSIQGAANEKLFFGSGTQLSVL.